The 19 T cell receptor beta chains reported below all come from one sample, sequenced in a study of T cell clonotyping in hematopoietic cell transplantation. The data were produced by immunoSEQ multiplex PCR, yet TCRdb's version contains in-frame clones alone and is incomplete. The sample carries more than 10,000 clones, 80% to 95% recorded once. The sample consisted of PBMCs, taken 100 days after allogeneic stem cell transplant. All receptors derive from a female patient in her 50s who had an allogeneic stem cell transplant from an unrelated donor, so the T cells may come from the graft donor. Some clones in this sample may be carry-over from other donors' samples.

The chain links TRBV4-3 to TRBJ2-4, with 11 bases fitting TRBD1. V was pared by 0 bases and J by 6 bases, with 4 bases of the junction left unmatched. The CDR3 has 16 amino acids. Germline values: CDR1 LGHNA, CDR2 YSLEER. The CDR3 region is CASSQETGTGGNIQYF. As DNA, the CDR3 is TGCGCCAGCAGCCAAGAGACCGGGACAGGGGGAAACATTCAGTACTTC.

This chain connects TRBV7-9 to TRBJ2-1; weak D call: TRBD1 (6 bases). Trimming left V 5 bases short and J 6 bases short, with 11 bases between. The CDR3 runs to 13 residues. Germline V CDR1 and CDR2: SEHNR, FQNEAQ (reference sequence). The CDR3 loop is CASSTDRSNEQFF. CDR3 DNA: TGTGCCAGCAGCACCGACAGGTCCAATGAGCAGTTCTTC.

DNA of the CDR3: TGTGCCAGCAGTGGCCTGGGGTCCAGCAATCAGCCCCAGCATTTT. Protein sequence: CASSGLGSSNQPQHF. The V gene is TRBV27, the J gene TRBJ1-5; no clear D. Trimming removed 5 bases at V and 1 base at J, with 12 bases between. The germline V gene has CDR1 MNHEY and CDR2 SMNVEV (reference sequence). The CDR3 consists of 15 residues.

The rearrangement links TRBV6-5 to TRBJ1-6; a possible D gene is TRBD1 (6 bases). The CDR3 runs to 16 residues. The germline gives CDR1 MNHEY, CDR2 SVGAGI. Deletions cut 4 bases from V and 0 bases from J, with 10 bases between. CDR3 sequence: CASSSTGLSYNSPLHF. The CDR3 region has the DNA TGTGCCAGCAGTTCGACAGGTCTCTCCTATAATTCACCCCTCCACTTT.

The chain combines TRBV4-3 with TRBJ2-7, with a weak D call TRBD2 (6 bases). The germline V gene encodes CDR1 LGHNA and CDR2 YSLEER. The CDR3 is made up of 15 amino acids. The V gene lost 4 bases and the J gene lost 0 bases, with 13 bases spanning the gap. The CDR3 region is CASSRTTEASYEQYF. The CDR3 coding sequence is TGCGCCAGCAGCCGGACTACCGAGGCCTCCTACGAGCAGTACTTC.

The gene calls are TRBV7-9 and TRBJ2-3, with 8 bases lining up with TRBD2. The CDR3 spans 15 residues. CDR1 is SEHNR, CDR2 FQNEAQ, per germline (reference sequence). Germline trimming cut 5 bases from V and 4 bases from J; bases unmatched to any gene: 8. The CDR3 region has the DNA TGTGCCAGCAGCCAAGCGTCTAGCGGGTCAGATACGCAGTATTTT. Its protein is CASSQASSGSDTQYF.

The rearrangement joins TRBV30 to TRBJ2-1; the D gene is possibly TRBD2 (5 bases). Trimming removed 2 bases at V and 3 bases at J, with 11 bases between. This CDR3 has 14 residues. Germline values: CDR1 GTSNPN, CDR2 SVGIG (reference sequence). In DNA form, the CDR3 reads TGTGCCTGGAGTACAAGCCGGGGCTACAATGAGCAGTTCTTC. Amino acids: CAWSTSRGYNEQFF.

CDR3 sequence: CASGNYNEQFF. The CDR3 nucleotides read TGCGCCAGCGGGAACTACAATGAGCAGTTCTTC. J is TRBJ2-1 and V is TRBV4-1; no clear D gene. The V and J ends lost 8 bases and 3 bases respectively, with 5 bases between them. The germline V gene has CDR1 MGHRA and CDR2 YSYEKL. This CDR3 contains 11 residues.

On this clone: Compared with germline, one end of the junction differs, possibly owing to a read error. This chain links TRBV5-3 with TRBJ2-7, with 10 bases fitting TRBD1. TRBV5-3 qualifies as an ORF whose function is uncertain. The length of the CDR3 is 15 residues. The CDR3 is CASSSGTGVFYEQYF. The CDR3 nucleotides are TGTGCCAGCAGCTCCGGGACAGGGGTTTTCTACGAGCAGTACTTC.

The gene calls are TRBV14 and TRBJ1-6; D gene ambiguous. Germline V CDR1 and CDR2: SGHDN, FVKESK. V was pared by 1 base and J by 6 bases, with 1 base between. This CDR3 has 12 amino acids. The CDR3 here is CASSQVNSPLHF. In DNA form, the CDR3 reads TGTGCCAGCAGCCAAGTTAATTCACCCCTCCACTTT.

The chain recombines TRBV4-2 with TRBJ1-1; D unclear. The CDR3 is 14 residues long. Trimming stripped 2 bases from V and 0 bases from J, with 7 bases between. Germline V gives CDR1 LGHNA, CDR2 YNFKEQ. The CDR3 DNA reads as TGTGCCAGCAGCCAAACGGGTGTGAACACTGAAGCTTTCTTT. This codes for CASSQTGVNTEAFF.

This chain links TRBV5-6 with TRBJ2-7, with no clear D. The CDR3 contains 11 residues. The ends were cut back, 4 bases at V and 5 bases at J, with 7 bases in the middle. Per the germline V gene, CDR1 is SGHDT and CDR2 is YYEEEE. The CDR3: CASSLQHEQYV. DNA of the CDR3: TGTGCCAGCAGCCTCCAACACGAGCAGTACGTC.

J is TRBJ1-5 and V is TRBV7-3, with D possibly matching TRBD1 (5 bases). The ends were cut back, 1 base at V and 1 base at J, with 8 bases in the middle. The CDR3 sequence is 15 residues long. CDR1 is SGHTA, CDR2 FQGTGA, per germline. CDR3 in amino acids: CASSLMWDSNQPQHF. Here the CDR3 DNA reads TGTGCCAGCAGCTTAATGTGGGACAGCAATCAGCCCCAGCATTTT.

This rearrangement joins TRBV28 to TRBJ1-1; no firm D call. The CDR3 contains 12 residues. The V end was cut by 5 bases, the J end by 10 bases, with 14 bases between. Per germline, CDR1 MDHEN and CDR2 SYDVKM. CDR3 sequence reads: CASSVTGYRAFF. CDR3 nucleotides: TGTGCCAGCAGTGTAACTGGGTACCGAGCTTTCTTT. The variable domain in full, completed from reference TRBV28 and TRBJ1-1, reads DVKVTQSSRYLVKRTGEKVFLECVQDMDHENMFWYRQDPGLGLRLIYFSYDVKMKEKGDIPEGYSVSREKKERFSLILESASTNQTSMYLCASSVTGYRAFFGQGTRLTVV.

CDR3 DNA sequence: TGTGCCAGCAGCTTCACAGGGACCGGGGAGCTGTTTTTT. As protein: CASSFTGTGELFF. The chain is built from TRBV11-2 and TRBJ2-2; perhaps TRBD1 as D (6 bases). The V end lost 3 bases, the J end lost 5 bases, and 7 bases lay between the germline ends. Germline CDR1 reads SGHAT; CDR2 reads FQNNGV. This CDR3 is built from 13 residues.

This chain links TRBV7-2 with TRBJ2-3; TRBD2 might be the D (5 bases). Germline V gene lookup returns CDR1 SGHTA and CDR2 FQGNSA. Trimming took 3 bases from V and 3 from J, leaving 13 bases between them. The CDR3 totals 15 residues. The CDR3 DNA reads TGTGCCAGCAGCTTCCCACTAGGGCTGACAGATACGCAGTATTTT. This translates into CASSFPLGLTDTQYF. The complete variable domain, with remaining parts taken from reference TRBV7-2 and TRBJ2-3, reads GAGVSQSPSNKVTEKGKDVELRCDPISGHTALYWYRQSLGQGLEFLIYFQGNSAPDKSGLPSDRFSAERTGGSVSTLTIQRTQQEDSAVYLCASSFPLGLTDTQYFGPGTRLTVL.

The chain is built from TRBV30 and TRBJ2-7; 7 positions agree with TRBD2. The CDR3 extends over 13 amino acids. From germline, CDR1 is GTSNPN and CDR2 SVGIG (reference sequence). V trimming: 1 base; J trimming: 6 bases; junction bases outside the gene matches: 6. The CDR3 region has the DNA TGTGCCTGGAGTGCGGGAGGTGGAAGCGAGCAGTACTTC. This codes for CAWSAGGGSEQYF.

The chain is built from TRBV6-4 and TRBJ2-2, with D maybe TRBD1 (7 bases). Germline V gene sequence: CDR1 MRHNA, CDR2 SNTAGT. CDR3 length: 14 residues. V lost 4 bases and J lost 4, with 10 bases in between. CDR3 bases: TGTGCCAGCAGTGCGGAGGGGGCCACCGGGGAGCTGTTTTTT. Its translation is CASSAEGATGELFF.

This rearrangement joins TRBV7-9 to TRBJ1-1, with D possibly being TRBD1 (5 bases). Trimming removed 5 bases at V and 1 base at J, with 14 bases between. The germline CDR1 and CDR2 sequences are SEHNR and FQNEAQ (reference sequence). The CDR3 consists of 15 residues. CDR3 protein: CASSPGGRKNTEAFF. The DNA for the CDR3 is TGTGCCAGCAGCCCCGGGGGGAGGAAGAACACTGAAGCTTTCTTT.